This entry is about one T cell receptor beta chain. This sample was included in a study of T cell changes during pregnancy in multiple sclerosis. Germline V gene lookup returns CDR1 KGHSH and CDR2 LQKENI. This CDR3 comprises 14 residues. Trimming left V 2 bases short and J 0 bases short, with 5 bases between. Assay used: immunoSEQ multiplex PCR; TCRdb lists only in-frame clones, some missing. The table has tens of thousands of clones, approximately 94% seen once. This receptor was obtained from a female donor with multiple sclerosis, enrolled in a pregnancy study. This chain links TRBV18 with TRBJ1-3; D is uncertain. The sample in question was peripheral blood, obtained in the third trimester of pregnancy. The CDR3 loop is CASSPGISGNTIYF. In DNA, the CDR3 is TGTGCCAGCTCACCAGGCATCTCTGGAAACACCATATATTTT. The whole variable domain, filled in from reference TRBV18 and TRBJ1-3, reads NAGVMQNPRHLVRRRGQEARLRCSPMKGHSHVYWYRQLPEEGLKFMVYLQKENIIDESGMPKERFSAEFPKEGPSILRIQQVVRGDSAAYFCASSPGISGNTIYFGEGSWLTVV.